The 8 T cell receptor beta chains below all came from one sample that was sequenced in a study of blood T cell repertoires in COVID-19. TCRdb's copy holds only in-frame clones and misses some; the assay was immunoSEQ multiplex PCR. Of 200,000 to 250,000 clones detected, roughly 89% appear once; the ten largest clones hold about 15%. The sequenced sample consisted of PBMCs or T cells enriched from blood (not recorded which). Receptor source: a man younger than 45 who had been exposed to COVID-19.

As regards this clone: At one of its ends the junction is not consistent with the germline gene, which may arise from a read error. The genes are TRBV2 and TRBJ2-3, with 7 bases matching TRBD2. Germline CDR1 SNHLY, CDR2 FYNNEI. The CDR3 is 14 amino acids. The CDR3 coding sequence is TGTGCCAGCATGATGGGGGGGATCACATATACGCAGTATTTT. It translates to CASMMGGITYTQYF. Together with reference TRBV2 and TRBJ2-3, the CDR3 gives the full variable domain: EPEVTQTPSHQVTQMGQEVILRCVPISNHLYFYWYRQILGQKVEFLVSFYNNEISEKSEIFDDQFSVERPDGSNFTLKIRSTKLEDSAMYFCASMMGGITYTQYFGPGTRLTVL.

This clone has only a few counts. The V call is TRBV4-3, the J call TRBJ2-7; TRBD1 matches 10 bases. The CDR3 sequence is 16 residues long. V trimming: 3 bases; J trimming: 4 bases; junction bases outside the gene matches: 9. The V gene's germline CDR1 is LGHNA and CDR2 YSLEER. The CDR3 reads CASSQYRMDRGYEQYF. CDR3 DNA: TGCGCCAGCAGCCAGTACCGGATGGACAGGGGGTACGAGCAGTACTTC.

The chain joins TRBV6-5 to TRBJ1-5; D remains unclear. Germline-derived CDR1 and CDR2 are MNHEY and SVGAGI. The CDR3 sequence is 13 residues long. The V and J ends lost 6 bases and 6 bases respectively, with 12 bases between them. CDR3 loop: CASSRRRSQPQHF. In DNA form, the CDR3 reads TGTGCCAGCAGCCGGAGACGGAGTCAGCCCCAGCATTTT.

The chain has TRBV5-1 and TRBJ2-1; 7 nucleotides match TRBD1. This CDR3 contains 15 residues. CDR1 is SGHRS and CDR2 is YFSETQ in the germline V gene. Trimming at V came to 0 bases and at J to 3 bases, leaving 3 bases not matched to a gene. The CDR3 loop reads CASSLEGTDYNEQFF. The CDR3 region has the DNA TGCGCCAGCAGCTTGGAAGGGACAGACTACAATGAGCAGTTCTTC.

This clone was seen only a few times. The V call is TRBV6-6, the J call TRBJ2-7, with 8 bases identical to TRBD2. The CDR3 extends over 15 amino acids. The V gene end was trimmed by 7 bases and the J gene end by 7 bases; junction bases not matched to a gene: 15. The germline V gene encodes CDR1 MNHNY and CDR2 SVGAGI (reference sequence). CDR3 in amino acids: CASTSLDRGGTEQYF. CDR3 coding DNA: TGTGCCAGCACCTCCCTAGATCGGGGGGGAACTGAGCAGTACTTC.

This clone was recorded once. The chain combines TRBV19 with TRBJ1-6, with 7 bases fitting TRBD1. With V trimmed by 4 bases and J by 7 bases, 1 base remained unmatched. From germline, CDR1 is LNHDA and CDR2 SQIVND (reference sequence). The CDR3 is 13 residues long. The CDR3 bases are TGTGCCAGTAGTACGGGACAGAATTCACCCCTCCACTTT. It yields the protein CASSTGQNSPLHF.

The CDR3 nucleotides are TGTGCCAGCAGCCAGGCCGGGGGGGCCGTAGATACGCAGTATTTT. This gives the protein CASSQAGGAVDTQYF. The chain couples TRBV3-1 (or the pseudogene TRBV3-2) to TRBJ2-3; the match to TRBD2 covers 8 bases. Germline CDR1 reads LGHDT; CDR2 reads YNNKEL (reference sequence). The CDR3 is made up of 15 amino acids. The V gene end was trimmed by 3 bases and the J gene end by 5 bases; junction bases not matched to a gene: 7.

The gene calls are TRBV30 and TRBJ2-2; the D gene is possibly TRBD2 (5 bases). The CDR3 is 16 amino acids. The V and J ends lost 4 bases and 1 base respectively, with 16 bases between them. The germline V gene has CDR1 GTSNPN and CDR2 SVGIG (reference sequence). CDR3 amino acids: CAWTNGARGNTGELFF. CDR3 DNA: TGTGCCTGGACTAACGGAGCACGGGGGAACACCGGGGAGCTGTTTTTT.